This TCR beta chain was retrieved from a study of T-cell memory formation after mild COVID-19. MiXCR was run by TCRdb on the 5' RACE reads, yielding one entry per CDR3 protein. The sample has 530,000 or so distinct CDR3 sequences, approximately 15% seen once. Germline loops: CDR1 SEHNR, CDR2 FQNEAQ (reference sequence). This CDR3 comprises 16 residues. The V and J ends lost 5 bases and 3 bases, in that order; junction bases with no gene match: 7. In its sample, this clonotype was seen a few times. Sequencing used PBMCs or a T cell subset sorted from them (not recorded which). The V gene is TRBV7-9, the J gene TRBJ1-5; TRBD1 matches 10 bases. This TCR derives from an adult woman who had mild COVID-19 (a few samples of this study predate the infection). Cell type and time point are not known. CDR3 residues: CASSIGTGDFNQPQHF. DNA for the CDR3: TGTGCCAGCAGCATCGGGACAGGGGATTTCAATCAGCCCCAGCATTTT.